The clone carrying this TCR beta chain was detected a few times. Its antigen remains unknown. This sample was taken from a study of T cell responses to AZD1222 COVID-19 vaccine. The study's findings and limits: In all cases, repertoires were sampled only after the peak T cell response.

Data came from immunoSEQ multiplex PCR; TCRdb stores just in-frame clones and leaves some out. The table records under 150,000 clones, approximately 90% of them present only once. This CDR3 comprises 13 residues. Trimming took off 5 bases at V and 6 bases at J, with 11 bases between the two ends. The TCR originated in an adult who received the AZD1222 COVID-19 vaccine. This chain links TRBV12-3 or TRBV12-4 with TRBJ1-5, with unresolved D. The starting material was peripheral blood, obtained 28 days after the second AZD1222 dose. The CDR3 coding sequence is TGTGCCAGCAGTCCTCAGGTGGGTCAGCCCCAGCATTTT. Protein sequence: CASSPQVGQPQHF.